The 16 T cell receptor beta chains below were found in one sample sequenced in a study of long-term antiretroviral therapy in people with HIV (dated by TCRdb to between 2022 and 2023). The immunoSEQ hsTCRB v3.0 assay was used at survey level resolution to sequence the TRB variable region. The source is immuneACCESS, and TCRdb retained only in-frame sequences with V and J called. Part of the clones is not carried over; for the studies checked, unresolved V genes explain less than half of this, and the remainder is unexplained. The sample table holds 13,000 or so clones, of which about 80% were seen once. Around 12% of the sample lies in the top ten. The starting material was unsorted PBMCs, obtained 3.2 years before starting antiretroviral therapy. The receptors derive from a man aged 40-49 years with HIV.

CDR3 DNA: TGTGCCAGCGGTACAGGGGTCACCTACGAGCAGTACTTC. The encoded protein is CASGTGVTYEQYF. The V and J genes are TRBV6-5 and TRBJ2-7; 7 bases agree with TRBD1. J lost 2 bases, V lost 8 bases, and 6 bases had no gene match. The CDR3 has 13 amino acids. Per germline, CDR1 MNHEY and CDR2 SVGAGI.

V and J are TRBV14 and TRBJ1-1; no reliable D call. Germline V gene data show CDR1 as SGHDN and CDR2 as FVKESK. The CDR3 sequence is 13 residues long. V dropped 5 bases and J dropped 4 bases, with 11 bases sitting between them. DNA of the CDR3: TGTGCCAGCAGCGTGAATTTTGTCACTGAAGCTTTCTTT. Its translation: CASSVNFVTEAFF.

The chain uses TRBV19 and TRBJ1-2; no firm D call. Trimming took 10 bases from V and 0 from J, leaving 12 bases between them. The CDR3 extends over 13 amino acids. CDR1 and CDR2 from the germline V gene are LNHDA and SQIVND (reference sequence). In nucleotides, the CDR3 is TGTGCCACCCGGCGGGAAGCTAACTATGGCTACACCTTC. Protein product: CATRREANYGYTF.

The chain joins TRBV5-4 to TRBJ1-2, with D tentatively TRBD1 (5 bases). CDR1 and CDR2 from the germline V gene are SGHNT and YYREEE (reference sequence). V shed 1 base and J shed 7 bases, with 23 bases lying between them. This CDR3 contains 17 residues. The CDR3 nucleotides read TGTGCCAGCAGCTTGTTAGCAGGGTCGGGAGGTGCGGGTGGCTACACCTTC. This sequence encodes CASSLLAGSGGAGGYTF. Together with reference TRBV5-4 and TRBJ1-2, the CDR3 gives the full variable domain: ETGVTQSPTHLIKTRGQQVTLRCSSQSGHNTVSWYQQALGQGPQFIFQYYREEENGRGNFPPRFSGLQFPNYSSELNVNALELDDSALYLCASSLLAGSGGAGGYTFGSGTRLTVV.

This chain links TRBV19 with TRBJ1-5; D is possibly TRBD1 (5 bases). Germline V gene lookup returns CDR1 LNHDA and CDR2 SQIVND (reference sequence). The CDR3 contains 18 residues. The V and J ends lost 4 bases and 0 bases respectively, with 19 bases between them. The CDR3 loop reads CASSRGFLRLDSNQPQHF. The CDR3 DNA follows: TGTGCCAGTAGTAGGGGGTTCCTTCGGTTAGATAGCAATCAGCCCCAGCATTTT.

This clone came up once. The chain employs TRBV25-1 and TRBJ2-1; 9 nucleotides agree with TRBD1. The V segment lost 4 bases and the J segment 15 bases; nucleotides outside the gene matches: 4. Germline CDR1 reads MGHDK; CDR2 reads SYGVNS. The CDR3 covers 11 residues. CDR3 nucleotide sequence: TGTGCCAGCAGTGCAGGGACAGGGCGGTTCTTC. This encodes CASSAGTGRFF.

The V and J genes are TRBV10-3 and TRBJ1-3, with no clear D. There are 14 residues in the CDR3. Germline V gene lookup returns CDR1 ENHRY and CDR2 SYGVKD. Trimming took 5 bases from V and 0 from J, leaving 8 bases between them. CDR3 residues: CAISRDISGNTIYF. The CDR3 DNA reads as TGTGCCATCAGTCGGGATATCTCTGGAAACACCATATATTTT.

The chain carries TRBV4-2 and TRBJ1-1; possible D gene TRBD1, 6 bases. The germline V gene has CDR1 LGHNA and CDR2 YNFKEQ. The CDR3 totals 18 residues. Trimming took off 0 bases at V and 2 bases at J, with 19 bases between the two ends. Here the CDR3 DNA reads TGTGCCAGCAGCCAAGAGCCAACAGGGTGGAGTTCTAACACTGAAGCTTTCTTT. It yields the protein CASSQEPTGWSSNTEAFF.

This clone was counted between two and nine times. This CDR3 reads CASSLGTGVSGNTIYF. Written as DNA, the CDR3 is TGTGCCAGCAGCTTAGGAACAGGAGTCTCTGGAAACACCATATATTTT. The chain links TRBV7-8 to TRBJ1-3, with D maybe TRBD1 (5 bases). The CDR3 runs 16 residues. CDR1 and CDR2 from the germline V gene are SGHVS and FQNEAQ. V gave up 1 base and J gave up 0 bases, with 10 bases separating them.

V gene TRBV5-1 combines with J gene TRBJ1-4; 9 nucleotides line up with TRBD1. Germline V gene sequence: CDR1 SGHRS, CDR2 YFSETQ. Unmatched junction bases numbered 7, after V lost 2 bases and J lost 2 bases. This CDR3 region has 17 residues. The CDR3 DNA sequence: TGCGCCAGCAGCTTAATGCGGACAGGGGACACTAATGAAAAACTGTTTTTT. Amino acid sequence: CASSLMRTGDTNEKLFF.

CDR3 loop: CASSLTVNYGYTF. CDR3 nucleotide sequence: TGCGCCAGCAGCTTGACAGTTAACTATGGCTACACCTTC. The chain employs TRBV5-1 and TRBJ1-2; D unclear. V was cut by 1 base and J by 1 base, with 5 bases left in between. The CDR3 contains 13 residues. The germline V gene encodes CDR1 SGHRS and CDR2 YFSETQ.

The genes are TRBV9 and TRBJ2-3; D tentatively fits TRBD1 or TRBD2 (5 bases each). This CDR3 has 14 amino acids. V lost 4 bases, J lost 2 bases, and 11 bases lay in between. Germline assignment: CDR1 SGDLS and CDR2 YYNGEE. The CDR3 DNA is TGTGCCAGCAGCAAGGGACCCATCACAGATACGCAGTATTTT. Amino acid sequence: CASSKGPITDTQYF.

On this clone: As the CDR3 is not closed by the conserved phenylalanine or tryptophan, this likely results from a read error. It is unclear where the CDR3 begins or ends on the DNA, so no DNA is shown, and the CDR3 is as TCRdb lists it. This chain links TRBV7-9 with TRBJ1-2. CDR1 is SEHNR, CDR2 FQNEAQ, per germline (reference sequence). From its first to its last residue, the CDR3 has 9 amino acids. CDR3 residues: CASSPRLIL.

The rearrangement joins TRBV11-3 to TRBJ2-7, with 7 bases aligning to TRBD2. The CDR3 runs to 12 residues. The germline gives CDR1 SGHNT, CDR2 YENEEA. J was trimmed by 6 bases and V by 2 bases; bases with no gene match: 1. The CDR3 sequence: CASSLTGGEQYF. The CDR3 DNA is TGTGCCAGCAGCTTAACGGGGGGCGAGCAGTACTTC.

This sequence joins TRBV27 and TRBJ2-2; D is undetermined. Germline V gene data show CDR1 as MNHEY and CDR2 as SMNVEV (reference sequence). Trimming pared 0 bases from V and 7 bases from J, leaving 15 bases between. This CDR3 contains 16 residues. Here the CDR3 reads CASSLSSTELGGELFF. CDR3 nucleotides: TGTGCCAGCAGTTTATCCTCGACGGAGTTAGGCGGGGAGCTGTTTTTT.

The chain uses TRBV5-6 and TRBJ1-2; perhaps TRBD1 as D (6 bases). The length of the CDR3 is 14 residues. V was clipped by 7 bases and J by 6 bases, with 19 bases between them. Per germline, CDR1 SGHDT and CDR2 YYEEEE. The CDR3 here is CASVIGQTRDGYTF. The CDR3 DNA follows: TGTGCCAGCGTCATCGGACAGACTCGGGATGGCTACACCTTC.